Following are 20 T cell receptor beta chains from one sample sequenced in a study of blood T cell repertoires in COVID-19. The table came from immunoSEQ multiplex PCR; TCRdb's copy has only in-frame clones and leaves some out. The data contain about 230,000 clones, over 75% of them singletons. Sequenced material: PBMCs or T cells enriched from blood (not recorded which). The receptors derive from a young woman who had been exposed to COVID-19.

This clone was recorded once. The V and J genes are TRBV30 and TRBJ2-1; 7 bases agree with TRBD2. Trimming removed 3 bases from V and 15 bases from J; junction bases left unmatched: 11. CDR3 length: 12 amino acids. Germline loops: CDR1 GTSNPN, CDR2 SVGIG (reference sequence). CDR3 amino acids: CAWSPMGREWFF. CDR3 nucleotide sequence: TGTGCCTGGAGCCCAATGGGGCGGGAGTGGTTCTTC. The full variable domain, completed using reference TRBV30 and TRBJ2-1, is SQTIHQWPATLVQPVGSPLSLECTVEGTSNPNLYWYRQAAGRGLQLLFYSVGIGQISSEVPQNLSASRPQDRQFILSSKKLLLSDSGFYLCAWSPMGREWFFGPGTRLTVL.

The chain uses TRBV5-8 and TRBJ2-7; 12 bases match TRBD2. V lost 1 base, J lost 8 bases, and 7 bases stayed unmatched. CDR3 length: 15 residues. Germline assignment: CDR1 SGHTS and CDR2 YDEGEE. The CDR3 protein is CASSLRLAGVLQQYF. CDR3 DNA: TGTGCCAGCAGCTTGCGACTAGCGGGAGTTCTACAGCAGTACTTC.

Here the CDR3 reads CASSLDRVMTEAFF. The DNA of the CDR3 is TGCGCCAGCAGCTTGGACAGGGTGATGACTGAAGCTTTCTTT. This rearrangement joins TRBV5-1 to TRBJ1-1; the D gene is possibly TRBD1 (6 bases). This CDR3 is built from 14 residues. CDR1 and CDR2 (germline): SGHRS, YFSETQ. The V end lost 0 bases, the J end lost 5 bases, and 11 bases lay between the germline ends.

Only a few counts were recorded for this clone. The chain recombines TRBV6-5 with TRBJ1-1; perhaps TRBD1 as D (5 bases). CDR3 size: 13 residues. The germline gives CDR1 MNHEY, CDR2 SVGAGI. The ends were cut back, 7 bases at V and 6 bases at J, with 15 bases in the middle. CDR3 protein: CASTRGPLSEAFF. In DNA form, the CDR3 reads TGTGCCAGCACTAGGGGTCCGCTTTCTGAAGCTTTCTTT.

The V and J genes are TRBV30 and TRBJ2-7; no firm D call. The CDR3 is 12 amino acids. Trimming pared 3 bases from V and 2 bases from J, leaving 8 bases between. Per the germline V gene, CDR1 is GTSNPN and CDR2 is SVGIG (reference sequence). The CDR3 reads CAWRTATYEQYF. CDR3 bases: TGTGCCTGGAGAACAGCCACCTACGAGCAGTACTTC.

The V and J genes are TRBV7-2 and TRBJ1-2; 7 bases fit TRBD1. After removal of 1 base from V and 3 bases from J, the junction contained 5 bases not matched to a gene. The CDR3 contains 15 residues. Germline V gene lookup returns CDR1 SGHTA and CDR2 FQGNSA. CDR3 nucleotides: TGTGCCAGCAGCTTAGTGGTAGGGGGCGACTATGGCTACACCTTC. Translated, it gives CASSLVVGGDYGYTF.

This clone was picked up one time. The chain joins TRBV29-1 to TRBJ1-3, with D perhaps TRBD1 (5 bases). From germline, CDR1 is SQVTM and CDR2 ANQGSEA. There are 14 residues in the CDR3. V was cut by 7 bases and J by 0 bases, with 13 bases left in between. CDR3 residues: CSAKGASSGNTIYF. The CDR3 DNA follows: TGCAGCGCTAAAGGGGCTAGCTCTGGAAACACCATATATTTT. Supplemented by reference TRBV29-1 and TRBJ1-3, the full variable domain reads SAVISQKPSRDICQRGTSLTIQCQVDSQVTMMFWYRQQPGQSLTLIATANQGSEATYESGFVIDKFPISRPNLTFSTLTVSNMSPEDSSIYLCSAKGASSGNTIYFGEGSWLTVV.

This chain joins TRBV11-1 and TRBJ2-7; the match to TRBD1 covers 7 bases. Germline trimming cut 2 bases from V and 4 bases from J; bases unmatched to any gene: 5. Germline CDR1 SGHAT, CDR2 FQDESV (reference sequence). This CDR3 contains 14 residues. CDR3 loop: CASSLRDSYYEQYF. DNA for the CDR3: TGTGCCAGCAGCTTACGGGACAGCTATTACGAGCAGTACTTC.

The chain joins TRBV11-2 to TRBJ2-2; possible D gene TRBD1, 6 bases. CDR1 and CDR2 from the germline V gene are SGHAT and FQNNGV. The ends were cut back, 4 bases at V and 6 bases at J, with 9 bases in the middle. The CDR3 sequence is 13 residues long. The CDR3 DNA reads as TGTGCCAGCAGCTCACAGGGTGCCGGGGAGCTGTTTTTT. Translating gives CASSSQGAGELFF.

The chain has TRBV6-5 and TRBJ1-1, with D perhaps matching TRBD1 (6 bases). Trimming took off 7 bases at V and 2 bases at J, with 14 bases between the two ends. The CDR3 totals 14 residues. The germline V gene encodes CDR1 MNHEY and CDR2 SVGAGI. CDR3 protein: CASTGIQGNTEAFF. For the CDR3, the DNA is TGTGCCAGCACTGGAATACAGGGTAACACTGAAGCTTTCTTT.

The gene calls are TRBV19 and TRBJ2-3, with D possibly TRBD1 on 5 matching bases. The CDR3 is made up of 14 amino acids. In germline, CDR1 is LNHDA, CDR2 SQIVND (reference sequence). The V end was cut by 3 bases, the J end by 0 bases, with 7 bases between. The DNA for the CDR3 is TGTGCCAGTAGTATTGGACAAAGCACAGATACGCAGTATTTT. As protein: CASSIGQSTDTQYF.

The chain has TRBV7-9 and TRBJ1-3, with D hard to call. This CDR3 is 15 amino acids long. CDR1 SEHNR and CDR2 FQNEAQ come from the germline V gene (reference sequence). V lost 2 bases to trimming and J lost 2 bases, with 10 bases between them. CDR3 DNA: TGTGCCAGCAGCTTATTCCGGGAGGCTGGAAACACCATATATTTT. Translation gives CASSLFREAGNTIYF. The full variable domain, its missing parts supplied by reference TRBV7-9 and TRBJ1-3, is DTGVSQNPRHKITKRGQNVTFRCDPISEHNRLYWYRQTLGQGPEFLTYFQNEAQLEKSRLLSDRFSAERPKGSFSTLEIQRTEQGDSAMYLCASSLFREAGNTIYFGEGSWLTVV.

In this sample, this clone turned up a few times. The rearrangement joins TRBV7-9 to TRBJ1-6; 8 bases match TRBD1. CDR1 is SEHNR, CDR2 FQNEAQ, per germline (reference sequence). V lost 5 bases to trimming and J lost 8 bases; unmatched junction nucleotides: 8. This CDR3 has 15 amino acids. The CDR3 nucleotides are TGTGCCAGCAGCCCACAGACAGGGGAGCATTCACCCCTCCACTTT. Amino acids: CASSPQTGEHSPLHF. The complete variable domain, with remaining parts taken from reference TRBV7-9 and TRBJ1-6, reads DTGVSQNPRHKITKRGQNVTFRCDPISEHNRLYWYRQTLGQGPEFLTYFQNEAQLEKSRLLSDRFSAERPKGSFSTLEIQRTEQGDSAMYLCASSPQTGEHSPLHFGNGTRLTVT.

This clone was counted a single time. V is TRBV6-5 and J is TRBJ2-2; 10 bases align to TRBD1. The CDR3 is made up of 16 amino acids. J was trimmed by 4 bases and V by 3 bases; bases with no gene match: 5. Germline V gene sequence: CDR1 MNHEY, CDR2 SVGAGI. CDR3 amino acids: CASSYWTGGGTGELFF. In nucleotides, the CDR3 is TGTGCCAGCAGTTATTGGACAGGGGGAGGCACCGGGGAGCTGTTTTTT.

A single count supports this clone. This chain links TRBV6-5 with TRBJ2-1; 9 nucleotides align to TRBD2. This CDR3 is 15 amino acids long. Germline assignment: CDR1 MNHEY and CDR2 SVGAGI. Germline trimming cut 7 bases from V and 8 bases from J; bases unmatched to any gene: 12. The chain's CDR3 is CASIKGGTSKHEQFF. CDR3 in DNA: TGTGCCAGCATTAAAGGGGGGACTAGCAAGCATGAGCAGTTCTTC.

The V call is TRBV7-9, the J call TRBJ1-4, with D possibly matching TRBD1 (5 bases). Germline CDR1 reads SEHNR; CDR2 reads FQNEAQ (reference sequence). The CDR3 contains 14 residues. V was cut by 3 bases and J by 5 bases, with 10 bases left in between. CDR3: CASSLGLSNEKLFF. The CDR3 DNA follows: TGTGCCAGCAGCTTGGGGCTGTCCAATGAAAAACTGTTTTTT.

The chain links TRBV30 to TRBJ1-4, with 10 nucleotides matching TRBD1. V shed 3 bases, J shed 8 bases, and the junction held 6 bases outside the gene matches. Germline-derived CDR1 and CDR2 are GTSNPN and SVGIG (reference sequence). The CDR3 has 14 amino acids. The CDR3 here is CAWSSGTGVEKLFF. In DNA form, the CDR3 reads TGTGCCTGGAGCTCCGGGACAGGGGTCGAAAAACTGTTTTTT.

The chain is built from TRBV30 and TRBJ2-6; 9 nucleotides match TRBD1. Losses at the gene ends were 2 bases for V and 2 bases for J; bases not matched to a gene: 1. The CDR3 consists of 15 residues. Looked up from germline, CDR1 is GTSNPN and CDR2 is SVGIG (reference sequence). Here the CDR3 reads CAWSWTGAGANVLTF. CDR3 bases: TGTGCCTGGAGTTGGACAGGGGCTGGGGCCAACGTCCTGACTTTC.

This chain connects TRBV18 to TRBJ2-6, with a possible D match to TRBD1 (5 bases). Trimming left V 1 base short and J 0 bases short, with 10 bases between. This CDR3 is 17 amino acids long. CDR1 and CDR2 (germline): KGHSH, LQKENI. Here the CDR3 reads CASSPRVGASGANVLTF. CDR3 nucleotide sequence: TGTGCCAGCTCACCACGAGTAGGGGCCTCTGGGGCCAACGTCCTGACTTTC.

The rearrangement links TRBV5-1 to TRBJ2-3, with 8 bases lining up with TRBD1. The CDR3 runs to 17 residues. The germline CDR1 and CDR2 sequences are SGHRS and YFSETQ. Trimming took 3 bases from V and 7 from J; bases not matched to a gene: 16. In DNA, the CDR3 is TGCGCCAGCAGCTCTCCTCAAGGGACAGGAAGTGATCATACGCAGTATTTT. Amino acids: CASSSPQGTGSDHTQYF.